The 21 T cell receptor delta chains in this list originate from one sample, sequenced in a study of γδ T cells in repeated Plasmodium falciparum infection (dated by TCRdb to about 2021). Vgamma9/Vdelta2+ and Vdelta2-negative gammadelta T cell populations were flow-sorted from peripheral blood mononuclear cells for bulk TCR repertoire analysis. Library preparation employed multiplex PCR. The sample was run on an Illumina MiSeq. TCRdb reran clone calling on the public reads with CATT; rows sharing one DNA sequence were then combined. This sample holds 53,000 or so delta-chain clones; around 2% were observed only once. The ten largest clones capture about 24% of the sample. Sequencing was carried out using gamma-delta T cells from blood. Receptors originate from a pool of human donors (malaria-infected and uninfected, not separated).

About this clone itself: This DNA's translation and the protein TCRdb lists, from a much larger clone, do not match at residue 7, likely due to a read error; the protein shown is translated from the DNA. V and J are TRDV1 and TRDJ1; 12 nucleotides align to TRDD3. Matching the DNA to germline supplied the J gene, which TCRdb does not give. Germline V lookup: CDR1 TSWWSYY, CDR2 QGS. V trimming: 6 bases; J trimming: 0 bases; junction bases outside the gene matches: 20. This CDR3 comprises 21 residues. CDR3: CALGVASGWGIRILYTDKLIF. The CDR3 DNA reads TGTGCTCTTGGAGTTGCCAGTGGCTGGGGGATACGAATCCTATACACCGATAAACTCATCTTT.

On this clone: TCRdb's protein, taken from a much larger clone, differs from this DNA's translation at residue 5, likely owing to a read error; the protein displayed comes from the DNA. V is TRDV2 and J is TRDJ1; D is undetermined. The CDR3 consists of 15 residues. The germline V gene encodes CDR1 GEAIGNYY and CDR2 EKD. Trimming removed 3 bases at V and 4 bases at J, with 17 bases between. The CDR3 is CACDPVGTLGDKLIF. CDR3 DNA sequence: TGTGCCTGTGACCCCGTGGGAACCTTGGGCGATAAACTCATCTTT.

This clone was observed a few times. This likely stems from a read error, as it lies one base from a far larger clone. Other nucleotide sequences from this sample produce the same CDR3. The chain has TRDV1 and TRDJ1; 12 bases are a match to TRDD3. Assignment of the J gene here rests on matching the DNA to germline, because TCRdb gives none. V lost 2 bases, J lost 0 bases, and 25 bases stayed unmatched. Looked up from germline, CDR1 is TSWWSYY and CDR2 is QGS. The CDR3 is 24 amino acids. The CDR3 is CALGERTPYRPLYWGILYTDKLIF. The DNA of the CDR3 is TGTGCTCTTGGGGAAAGGACCCCCTACCGGCCCTTGTACTGGGGGATACTCTACACCGATAAACTCATCTTT.

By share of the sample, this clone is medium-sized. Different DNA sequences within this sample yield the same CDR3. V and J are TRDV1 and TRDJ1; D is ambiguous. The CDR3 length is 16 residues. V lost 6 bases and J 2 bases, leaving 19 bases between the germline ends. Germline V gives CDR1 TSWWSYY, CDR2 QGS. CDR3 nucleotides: TGTGCTCTTGGATTCTACTCCTTTACTGCTACCGATAAACTCATCTTT. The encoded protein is CALGFYSFTATDKLIF.

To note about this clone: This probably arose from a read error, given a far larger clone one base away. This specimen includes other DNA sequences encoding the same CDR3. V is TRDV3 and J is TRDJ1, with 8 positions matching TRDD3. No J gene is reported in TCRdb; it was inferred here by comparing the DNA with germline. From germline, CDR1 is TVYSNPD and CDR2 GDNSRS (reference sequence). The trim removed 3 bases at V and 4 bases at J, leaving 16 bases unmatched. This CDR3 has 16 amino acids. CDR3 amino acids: CALDPTTGGYDDKLIF. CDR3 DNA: TGTGCCTTAGATCCTACGACTGGGGGGTACGACGATAAACTCATCTTT.

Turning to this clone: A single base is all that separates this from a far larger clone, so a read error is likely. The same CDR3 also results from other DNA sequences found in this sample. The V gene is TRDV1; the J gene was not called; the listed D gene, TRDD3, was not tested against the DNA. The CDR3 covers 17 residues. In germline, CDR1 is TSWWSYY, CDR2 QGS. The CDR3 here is CALGELYRTDYRKQLFF. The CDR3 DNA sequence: TGTGCTCTTGGGGAACTTTATAGAACTGATTACCGAAAACAGCTCTTCTTT.

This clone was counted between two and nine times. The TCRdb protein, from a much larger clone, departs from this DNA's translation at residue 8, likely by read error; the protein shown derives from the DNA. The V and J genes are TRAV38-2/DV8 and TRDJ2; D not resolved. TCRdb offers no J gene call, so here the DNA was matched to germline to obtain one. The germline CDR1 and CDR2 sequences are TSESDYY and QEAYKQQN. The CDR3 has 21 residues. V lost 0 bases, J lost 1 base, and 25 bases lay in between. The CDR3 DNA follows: TGTGCTTATAGGAGCGCGTTACTCTCCTCCCGTACTGTATTTTTGACAGCACAACTCTTCTTT. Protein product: CAYRSALLSSRTVFLTAQLFF.

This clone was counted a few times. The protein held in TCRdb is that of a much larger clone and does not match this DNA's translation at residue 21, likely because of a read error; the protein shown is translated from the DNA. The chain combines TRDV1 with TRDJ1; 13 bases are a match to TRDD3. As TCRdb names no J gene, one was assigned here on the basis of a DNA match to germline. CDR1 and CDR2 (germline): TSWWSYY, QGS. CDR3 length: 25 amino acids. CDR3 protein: CALGELVPKGLILGDTPVCTEKLIF. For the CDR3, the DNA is TGTGCTCTTGGGGAACTAGTTCCTAAGGGGCTTATACTGGGGGATACGCCCGTTTGCACCGAGAAACTCATCTTT.

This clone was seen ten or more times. The CDR3 is CACDVLGETSDKLIF. The CDR3 nucleotides are TGTGCCTGTGACGTACTGGGGGAGACCTCCGATAAACTCATCTTT. J is TRDJ1 and V is TRDV2; 9 nucleotides align to TRDD3. The CDR3 sequence is 15 residues long. CDR1 and CDR2 from the germline V gene are GEAIGNYY and EKD. Trimming removed 3 bases from V and 3 bases from J; junction bases left unmatched: 7.

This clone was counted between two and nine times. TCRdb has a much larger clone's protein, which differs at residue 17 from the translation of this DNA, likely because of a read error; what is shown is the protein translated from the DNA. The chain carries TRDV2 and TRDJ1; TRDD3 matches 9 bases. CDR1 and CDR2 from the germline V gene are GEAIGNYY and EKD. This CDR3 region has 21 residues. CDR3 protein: CACDTLVPTIVLGDHTAKLIF. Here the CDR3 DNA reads TGTGCCTGTGACACTCTTGTTCCTACTATCGTACTGGGGGACCACACCGCTAAACTCATCTTT.

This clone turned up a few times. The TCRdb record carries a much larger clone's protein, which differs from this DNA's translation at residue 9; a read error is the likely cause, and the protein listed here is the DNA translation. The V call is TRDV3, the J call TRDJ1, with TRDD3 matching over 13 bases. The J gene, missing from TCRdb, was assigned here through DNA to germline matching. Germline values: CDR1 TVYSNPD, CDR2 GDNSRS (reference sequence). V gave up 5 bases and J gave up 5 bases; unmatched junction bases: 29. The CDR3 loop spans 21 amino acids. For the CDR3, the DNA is TGTGCCACCTACCTTCCTTCTCTCCACTGGGGGATACGCGGTTTTTTTGATAAACTCATCTTT. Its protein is CATYLPSLHWGIRGFFDKLIF.

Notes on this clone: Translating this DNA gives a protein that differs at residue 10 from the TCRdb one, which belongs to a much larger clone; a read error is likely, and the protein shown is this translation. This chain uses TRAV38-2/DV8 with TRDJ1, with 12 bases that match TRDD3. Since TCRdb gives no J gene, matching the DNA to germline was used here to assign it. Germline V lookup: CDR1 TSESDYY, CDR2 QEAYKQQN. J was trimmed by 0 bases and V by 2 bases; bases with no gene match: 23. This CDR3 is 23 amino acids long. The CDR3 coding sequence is TGTGCTTATAGGAGTATTATTAGCCTTCCCAACTGGGGGATACTACCGAACACCGATAAACTCATCTTT. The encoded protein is CAYRSIISLPNWGILPNTDKLIF.

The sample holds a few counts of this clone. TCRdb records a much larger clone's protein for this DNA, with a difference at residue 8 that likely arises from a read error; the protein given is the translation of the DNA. CDR3: CALGEPLSSGGYAYRMVFIF. The CDR3 coding sequence is TGTGCTCTTGGGGAACCTCTGAGCTCCGGGGGATACGCGTATCGGATGGTTTTCATCTTT. The J gene was not called, though the V gene is TRDV1; the table assigns TRDD3, which was not confirmed against the DNA. The germline V gene has CDR1 TSWWSYY and CDR2 QGS. The CDR3 runs to 20 residues.

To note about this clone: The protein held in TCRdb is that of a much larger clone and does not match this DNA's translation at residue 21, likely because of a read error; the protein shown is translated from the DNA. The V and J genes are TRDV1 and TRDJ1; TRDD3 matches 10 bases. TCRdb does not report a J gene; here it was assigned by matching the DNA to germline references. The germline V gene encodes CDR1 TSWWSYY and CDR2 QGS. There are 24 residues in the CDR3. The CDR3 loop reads CALGETPSPYWGMMLPFYTDELIF. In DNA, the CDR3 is TGTGCTCTTGGGGAAACGCCTTCACCGTACTGGGGGATGATGTTGCCGTTCTACACCGATGAACTCATCTTT.

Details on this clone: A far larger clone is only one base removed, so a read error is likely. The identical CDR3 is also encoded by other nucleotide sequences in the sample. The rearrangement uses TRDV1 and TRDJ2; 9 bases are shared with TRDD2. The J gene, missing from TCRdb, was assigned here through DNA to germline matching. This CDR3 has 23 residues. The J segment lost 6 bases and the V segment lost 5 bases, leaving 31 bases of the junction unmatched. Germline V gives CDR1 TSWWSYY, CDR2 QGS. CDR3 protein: CALGLPSLTFLLENTIWSAQLFF. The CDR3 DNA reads TGTGCTCTTGGGTTACCCTCCCTTACCTTCCTACTGGAGAATACCATATGGTCAGCACAACTCTTCTTT.

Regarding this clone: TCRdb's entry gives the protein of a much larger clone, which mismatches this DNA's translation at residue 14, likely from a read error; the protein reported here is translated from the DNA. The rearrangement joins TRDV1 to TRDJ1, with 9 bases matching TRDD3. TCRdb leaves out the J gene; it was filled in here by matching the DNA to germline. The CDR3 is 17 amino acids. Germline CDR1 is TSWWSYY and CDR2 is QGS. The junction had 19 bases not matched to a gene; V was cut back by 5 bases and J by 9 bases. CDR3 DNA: TGTGCTCTTGGGAACCCTTCGGGACTGGGGGACCGACATGAACTCATCTTT. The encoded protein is CALGNPSGLGDRHELIF.

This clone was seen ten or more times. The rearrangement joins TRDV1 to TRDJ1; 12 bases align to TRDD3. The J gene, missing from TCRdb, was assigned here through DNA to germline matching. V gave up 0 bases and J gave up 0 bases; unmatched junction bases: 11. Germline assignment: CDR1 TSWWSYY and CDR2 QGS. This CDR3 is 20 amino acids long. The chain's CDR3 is CALGELSYWGILPYTDKLIF. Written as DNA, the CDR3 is TGTGCTCTTGGGGAACTCAGCTACTGGGGGATACTCCCTTACACCGATAAACTCATCTTT.

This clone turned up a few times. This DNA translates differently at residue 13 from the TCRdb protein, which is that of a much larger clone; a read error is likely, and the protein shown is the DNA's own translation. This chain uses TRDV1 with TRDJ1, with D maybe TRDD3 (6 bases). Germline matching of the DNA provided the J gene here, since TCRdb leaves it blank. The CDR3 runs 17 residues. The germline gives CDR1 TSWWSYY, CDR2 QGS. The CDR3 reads CALGELLGPWYTEKLIF. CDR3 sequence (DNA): TGTGCTCTTGGGGAACTGCTGGGGCCATGGTACACCGAGAAACTCATCTTT.

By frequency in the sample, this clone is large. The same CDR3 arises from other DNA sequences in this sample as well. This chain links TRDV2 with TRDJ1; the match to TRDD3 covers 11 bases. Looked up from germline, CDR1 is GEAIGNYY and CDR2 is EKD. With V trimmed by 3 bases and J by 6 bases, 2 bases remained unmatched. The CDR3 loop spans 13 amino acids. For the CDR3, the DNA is TGTGCCTGTGACCTACTGGGGGATAATAAACTCATCTTT. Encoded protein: CACDLLGDNKLIF.

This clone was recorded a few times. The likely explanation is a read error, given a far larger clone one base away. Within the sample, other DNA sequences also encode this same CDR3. The CDR3, as DNA: TGTGCCTCCCGGAAAAATCGTCTCAGCCTTAGTCGTGGGGATAAACTCATCTTT. Protein product: CASRKNRLSLSRGDKLIF. This chain connects TRDV3 to TRDJ1; D is undetermined. The J gene was not available in TCRdb and was assigned here by matching the DNA to germline segments. The length of the CDR3 is 18 residues. Trimming took 4 bases from V and 5 from J, leaving 32 bases between them. The V gene's germline CDR1 is TVYSNPD and CDR2 GDNSRS (reference sequence).

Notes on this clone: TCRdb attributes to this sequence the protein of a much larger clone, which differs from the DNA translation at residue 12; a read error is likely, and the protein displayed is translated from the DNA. For the CDR3, the DNA is TGTGCCTGTGACACCGTAGGTAGCGGTAGTCGCGTACTGGGGGATAAAGGAGCCGATAAACTCATCTTT. Residues: CACDTVGSGSRVLGDKGADKLIF. The rearrangement uses TRDV2 and TRDJ1, with 11 bases that match TRDD3. The J gene, left out of TCRdb, was set here by checking the DNA against germline. Looked up from germline, CDR1 is GEAIGNYY and CDR2 is EKD. The J segment lost 3 bases and the V segment lost 0 bases, leaving 26 bases of the junction unmatched. There are 23 residues in the CDR3.